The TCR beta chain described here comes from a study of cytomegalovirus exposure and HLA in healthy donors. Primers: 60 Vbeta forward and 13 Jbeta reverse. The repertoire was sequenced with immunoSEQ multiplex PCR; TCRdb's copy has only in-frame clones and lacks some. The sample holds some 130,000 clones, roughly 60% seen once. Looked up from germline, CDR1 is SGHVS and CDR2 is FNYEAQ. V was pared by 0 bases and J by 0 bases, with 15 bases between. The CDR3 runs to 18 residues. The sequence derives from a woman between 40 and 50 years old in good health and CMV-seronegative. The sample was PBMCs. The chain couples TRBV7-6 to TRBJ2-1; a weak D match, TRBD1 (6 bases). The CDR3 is CASSLAGHLPGSYNEQFF. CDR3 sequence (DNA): TGTGCCAGCAGCTTAGCGGGACACCTTCCAGGCTCCTACAATGAGCAGTTCTTC.